This T cell receptor (beta chain) emerged from a study of regulatory T cells in long-lasting Graves disease. Notes on the study in general: Whereas 900 to 1,000 public clonotypes were shared by new patients, persistent patients shared more, at around 2,700.

This clonotype was observed a handful of times. Its antigen is undetermined. In building TCR beta libraries, iRepertoire HTBI primers were used together with Arm-PCR of CDR3 regions. Source study methods: Identified across the samples were over 50 TRBV segments and over twelve TRBJ segments. TCRdb analysed the multiplex PCR reads with MiXCR anew, one entry per CDR3 protein. The V and J calls were not made by the authors but by TCRdb's processing. The profile shows some 450,000 distinct CDR3 sequences, about 25% of them singletons. The ends lost 0 bases at V and 0 bases at J; junction bases unmatched: 11. The germline V gene encodes CDR1 SEHNR and CDR2 FQNEAQ (reference sequence). The CDR3 loop spans 18 amino acids. The time point was: persistent/refractory GD, antithyroid drugs over 5 years with positive TRAb. TCR sequences were obtained from RNA taken from PBMCs. An endocrinology department in Xi'an, China, recruited the patients.

The sequence derives from a female donor with Graves disease. The sequenced sample was peripheral blood mononuclear cells (PBMCs), obtained when the disease was refractory, from a patient treated with antithyroid drugs. V usage is TRBV7-9 and J usage is TRBJ2-7, with 7 bases lining up with TRBD2. The CDR3: CASSLALRASGDSYEQYF. The CDR3 DNA follows: TGTGCCAGCAGCTTAGCGCTAAGGGCTAGCGGAGACTCCTACGAGCAGTACTTC.